This T cell receptor (beta chain) was recorded in a study of cytomegalovirus exposure and HLA in healthy donors. Study conclusions and caveats: Across all donors, roughly uniform sequencing depth was an assumption of the presence/absence analyses.

13 Jbeta primers and 60 Vbeta primers were used for the PCR. Sequenced by immunoSEQ multiplex PCR; TCRdb stores in-frame clones only, minus some. This sample's clone table lists 130,000 or so clones. Notes on this clone: Its antigen is undetermined.

CDR1 and CDR2 (germline): SGHDN, FVKESK. Trimming stripped 3 bases from V and 5 bases from J, with 5 bases between. CDR3 size: 11 residues. This clonotype was obtained from a woman between 35 and 50 years old in good health and CMV-seropositive. This sequence joins TRBV14 and TRBJ2-7; D is unclear. Sequencing was performed on PBMCs. In nucleotides, the CDR3 is TGTGCCAGCAGCCATTATCACGAGCAGTACTTC. Translating gives CASSHYHEQYF.